This T cell receptor (beta chain) appears in the sequencing data of a study of OX40 agonist ivuxolimab in advanced cancers. Study-level background: Of the patients, three showed partial responses, one with hepatocellular carcinoma and two with cutaneous melanoma. Whole-study findings and limits: CD4+ and CD8+ blood T cells expanded clonally by week 6 at 0.1 to 3.0 mg/kg.

The count of this clone is one. What it recognizes is unknown. Trimming removed 2 bases at V and 4 bases at J, with 5 bases between. The length of the CDR3 is 12 residues. In germline, CDR1 is SGDLS, CDR2 YYNGEE. Autoimmune disease history or systemic immunosuppression barred patients. Profiled with immunoSEQ multiplex PCR; TCRdb holds only in-frame clones, not every one. The table lists 60,000 or so clones, around four fifths of them singletons, with 3% to 4% in the top ten. The sequence was obtained from an adult with an advanced solid tumor such as melanoma, head and neck, liver or kidney cancer. Sequenced here: CD4+ or CD8+ T cells sorted from blood, sampled in a trial of the OX40 agonist ivuxolimab. The chain is built from TRBV9 and TRBJ2-3; D remains ambiguous. CDR3 DNA sequence: TGTGCCAGCAGCGTGAGTTCAGATACGCAGTATTTT. It encodes CASSVSSDTQYF.